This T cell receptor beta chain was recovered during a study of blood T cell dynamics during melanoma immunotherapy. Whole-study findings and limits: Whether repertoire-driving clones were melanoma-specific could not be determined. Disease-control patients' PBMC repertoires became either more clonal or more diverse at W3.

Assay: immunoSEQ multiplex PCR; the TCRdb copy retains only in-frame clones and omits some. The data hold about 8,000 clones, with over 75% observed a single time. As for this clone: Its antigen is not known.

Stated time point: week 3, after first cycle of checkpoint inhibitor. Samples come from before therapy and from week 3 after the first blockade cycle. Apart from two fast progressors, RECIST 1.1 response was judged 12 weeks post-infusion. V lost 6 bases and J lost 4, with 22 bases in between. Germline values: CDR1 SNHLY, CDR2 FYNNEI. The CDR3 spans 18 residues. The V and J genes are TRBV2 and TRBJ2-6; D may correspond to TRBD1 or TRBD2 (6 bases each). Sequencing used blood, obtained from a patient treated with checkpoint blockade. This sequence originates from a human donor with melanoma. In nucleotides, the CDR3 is TGTGCCAGCAGCCCGGGGGCCCTTTCATTGAAAGGGGCCAACGTCCTGACTTTC. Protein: CASSPGALSLKGANVLTF. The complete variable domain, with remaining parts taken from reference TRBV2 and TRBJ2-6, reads EPEVTQTPSHQVTQMGQEVILRCVPISNHLYFYWYRQILGQKVEFLVSFYNNEISEKSEIFDDQFSVERPDGSNFTLKIRSTKLEDSAMYFCASSPGALSLKGANVLTFGAGSRLTVL.